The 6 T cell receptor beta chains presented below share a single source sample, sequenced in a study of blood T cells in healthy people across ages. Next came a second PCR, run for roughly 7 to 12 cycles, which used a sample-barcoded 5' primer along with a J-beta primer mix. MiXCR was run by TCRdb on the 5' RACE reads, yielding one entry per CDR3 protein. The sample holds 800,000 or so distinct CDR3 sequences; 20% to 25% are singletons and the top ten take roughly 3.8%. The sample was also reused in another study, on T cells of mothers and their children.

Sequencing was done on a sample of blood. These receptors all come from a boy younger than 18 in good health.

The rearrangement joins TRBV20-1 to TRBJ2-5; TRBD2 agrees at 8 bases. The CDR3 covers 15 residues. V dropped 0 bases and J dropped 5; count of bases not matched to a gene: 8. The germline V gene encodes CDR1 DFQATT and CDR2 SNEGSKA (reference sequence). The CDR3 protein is CSARDPAGEGETQYF. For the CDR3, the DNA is TGCAGTGCTAGAGATCCAGCGGGAGAAGGGGAGACCCAGTACTTC.

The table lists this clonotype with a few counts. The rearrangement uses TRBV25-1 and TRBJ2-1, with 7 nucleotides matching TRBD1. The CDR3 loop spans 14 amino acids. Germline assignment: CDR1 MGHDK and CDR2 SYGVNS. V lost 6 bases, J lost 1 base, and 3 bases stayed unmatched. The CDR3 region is CASSRDRSYNEQFF. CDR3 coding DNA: TGTGCCAGCAGCCGGGACAGATCCTACAATGAGCAGTTCTTC.

As DNA, the CDR3 is TGCAGCCCGTTGGACCTTTACAATGAGCAGTTCTTC. Translating it yields CSPLDLYNEQFF. The chain recombines TRBV29-1 with TRBJ2-1, with D unclear. CDR3 length: 12 amino acids. CDR1 and CDR2 from the germline V gene are SQVTM and ANQGSEA. Trimming removed 8 bases from V and 4 bases from J, with 12 bases in between.

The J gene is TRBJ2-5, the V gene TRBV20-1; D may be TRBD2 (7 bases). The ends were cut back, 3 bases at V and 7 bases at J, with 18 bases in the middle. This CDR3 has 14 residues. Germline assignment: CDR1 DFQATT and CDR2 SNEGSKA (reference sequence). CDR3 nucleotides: TGCAGTGCTAGCTGGGGGGGGGCCAAGGGGACCCAGTACTTC. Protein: CSASWGGAKGTQYF.

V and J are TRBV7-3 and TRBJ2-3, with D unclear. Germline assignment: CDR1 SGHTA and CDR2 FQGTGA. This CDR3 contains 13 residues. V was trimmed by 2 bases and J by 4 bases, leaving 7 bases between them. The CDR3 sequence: CASSLREADTQYF. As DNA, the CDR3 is TGTGCCAGCAGCTTACGCGAGGCAGATACGCAGTATTTT.

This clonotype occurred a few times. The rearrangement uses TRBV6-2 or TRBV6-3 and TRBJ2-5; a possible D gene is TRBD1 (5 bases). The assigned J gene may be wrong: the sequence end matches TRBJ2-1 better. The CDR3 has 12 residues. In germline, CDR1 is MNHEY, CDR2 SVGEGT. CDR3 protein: CASRSRENEQFF. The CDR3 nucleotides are TGTGCCAGCAGGTCCAGGGAAAATGAGCAGTTCTTC.